This passage covers 18 T cell receptor beta chains from one sample sequenced in a study of T cell repertoires in ileal Crohn's disease. Method: immunoSEQ multiplex PCR; TCRdb's copy keeps in-frame clones and lacks some. The sample includes around 14,000 clones, roughly 80% of them seen just once. Sample: ileal tissue. The receptor source for this set is an adult with Crohn's disease.

The chain combines TRBV4-1 with TRBJ2-7; 7 bases are shared with TRBD2. Per the germline V gene, CDR1 is MGHRA and CDR2 is YSYEKL. This CDR3 comprises 17 residues. Trimming cost V 0 bases and J 7 bases; bases outside gene matches: 15. The CDR3 loop is CASSQDWASGLLREQYF. The DNA for the CDR3 is TGCGCCAGCAGCCAAGATTGGGCTAGCGGCCTCCTTCGGGAGCAGTACTTC.

The chain carries TRBV13 and TRBJ2-1, with D possibly matching TRBD2 (5 bases). The CDR3 is 11 residues long. Trimming removed 5 bases from V and 11 bases from J, with 10 bases in between. Germline CDR1 and CDR2: PRHDT and FYEKMQ (reference sequence). CDR3 sequence: CASSEDYKQFF. In DNA, the CDR3 is TGTGCCAGCAGCGAAGACTATAAGCAGTTCTTC.

The chain uses TRBV9 and TRBJ1-1, with D possibly matching TRBD1 (6 bases). Trimming took 4 bases from V and 1 from J, leaving 11 bases between them. The CDR3 is 14 residues long. Germline CDR1 SGDLS, CDR2 YYNGEE. CDR3 residues: CASSPRQANTEAFF. CDR3 DNA sequence: TGTGCCAGCAGCCCCAGACAGGCGAACACTGAAGCTTTCTTT.

In its sample, this clone was seen once. The chain carries TRBV4-3 and TRBJ2-1; D unresolved. V lost 0 bases and J lost 6, with 9 bases in between. The germline V gene has CDR1 LGHNA and CDR2 YSLEER. The CDR3 sequence is 14 residues long. CDR3 region: CASSQDRLFNEQFF. The DNA for the CDR3 is TGCGCCAGCAGCCAAGACAGACTCTTCAATGAGCAGTTCTTC.

The chain carries TRBV5-4 and TRBJ2-5, with D possibly matching TRBD2 (5 bases). In germline, CDR1 is SGHNT, CDR2 YYREEE (reference sequence). Trimming left V 0 bases short and J 5 bases short, with 8 bases between. This CDR3 comprises 13 residues. In DNA, the CDR3 is TGTGCCAGCAGCTTGGCTAGCCGCGAGACCCAGTACTTC. This sequence encodes CASSLASRETQYF.

This chain joins TRBV7-2 and TRBJ2-5; 12 positions agree with TRBD2. J lost 0 bases, V lost 5 bases, and 10 bases had no gene match. This CDR3 is 18 amino acids long. Germline values: CDR1 SGHTA, CDR2 FQGNSA. This chain's CDR3 is CASSRGSSGGADQETQYF. In DNA form, the CDR3 reads TGTGCCAGCAGCAGAGGGTCTAGCGGGGGGGCCGACCAAGAGACCCAGTACTTC. Based on the CDR3 plus reference TRBV7-2 and TRBJ2-5, the full variable domain is GAGVSQSPSNKVTEKGKDVELRCDPISGHTALYWYRQSLGQGLEFLIYFQGNSAPDKSGLPSDRFSAERTGGSVSTLTIQRTQQEDSAVYLCASSRGSSGGADQETQYFGPGTRLLVL.

The V gene is TRBV11-2, the J gene TRBJ2-5, with TRBD2 matching 10 bases. This CDR3 region has 16 residues. Germline CDR1 and CDR2: SGHAT and FQNNGV. The trim removed 3 bases at V and 5 bases at J, leaving 9 bases unmatched. The CDR3 DNA sequence: TGTGCCAGCAGCTTCTCCCAGCGGGGGGGCCGGGAGACCCAGTACTTC. Amino acids: CASSFSQRGGRETQYF.

The chain couples TRBV7-3 to TRBJ2-3, with D unclear. Germline V gene data show CDR1 as SGHTA and CDR2 as FQGTGA. Deletions cut 5 bases from V and 0 bases from J, with 6 bases between. The CDR3 has 13 amino acids. The CDR3 region is CASSGSSTDTQYF. DNA for the CDR3: TGTGCCAGCAGCGGCAGTAGCACAGATACGCAGTATTTT. Based on the CDR3 plus reference TRBV7-3 and TRBJ2-3, the full variable domain is GAGVSQTPSNKVTEKGKYVELRCDPISGHTALYWYRQSLGQGPEFLIYFQGTGAADDSGLPNDRFFAVRPEGSVSTLKIQRTERGDSAVYLCASSGSSTDTQYFGPGTRLTVL.

The chain carries TRBV5-1 and TRBJ1-1; D not certain. The CDR3 totals 14 residues. The V and J ends lost 1 base and 6 bases respectively, with 13 bases between them. Germline CDR1 reads SGHRS; CDR2 reads YFSETQ. CDR3 sequence: CASSLWEVGAEAFF. The CDR3 DNA follows: TGCGCCAGCAGCTTGTGGGAGGTTGGCGCTGAAGCTTTCTTT.

In this sample, this clone turned up a few times. This sequence joins TRBV9 and TRBJ1-5; D uncertain. V lost 5 bases and J 0 bases, leaving 12 bases between the germline ends. The CDR3 covers 15 residues. Germline assignment: CDR1 SGDLS and CDR2 YYNGEE. The CDR3 loop is CASSRGGYSNQPQHF. CDR3 nucleotide sequence: TGTGCCAGCAGTAGAGGCGGGTATAGCAATCAGCCCCAGCATTTT.

The CDR3 loop reads CASSAGGTSHEQYF. The CDR3 nucleotides read TGTGCCAGCAGTGCCGGCGGGACTAGCCACGAGCAGTACTTC. This chain joins TRBV2 and TRBJ2-7; 9 nucleotides line up with TRBD2. From germline, CDR1 is SNHLY and CDR2 FYNNEI. V gave up 4 bases and J gave up 5 bases; unmatched junction bases: 6. The CDR3 is 14 residues long.

J is TRBJ1-2 and V is TRBV5-8, with a weak D call TRBD1 (6 bases). This CDR3 is built from 15 residues. The V end was cut by 3 bases, the J end by 3 bases, with 15 bases between. Germline loops: CDR1 SGHTS, CDR2 YDEGEE. CDR3 residues: CASSSDSTFYYGYTF. CDR3 bases: TGTGCCAGCAGCTCGGACAGTACCTTCTACTATGGCTACACCTTC.

This clone was picked up one time. The chain joins TRBV9 to TRBJ1-1; 7 bases align to TRBD1. V shed 1 base, J shed 7 bases, and the junction held 4 bases outside the gene matches. CDR1 is SGDLS and CDR2 is YYNGEE in the germline V gene. The CDR3 totals 13 residues. The CDR3 is CASSVTRTGEAFF. The CDR3 DNA follows: TGTGCCAGCAGCGTAACGAGGACAGGTGAAGCTTTCTTT.

This clone has just a few counts. The V and J genes are TRBV15 and TRBJ1-6; no definite D call. The V gene's germline CDR1 is LNHNV and CDR2 YYDKDF (reference sequence). CDR3 size: 15 residues. V was shortened by 0 bases and J by 10 bases, with 13 bases between the two germline ends. The DNA for the CDR3 is TGTGCCACCAGCAGAGATGCGGGGAACCGATCACCCCTCCACTTT. Its protein is CATSRDAGNRSPLHF.

A remark on this clone: The junction does not match germline at one end; this may be a read error. V is TRBV6-1 and J is TRBJ2-7; 7 bases agree with TRBD1. CDR3 length: 14 residues. Germline V gives CDR1 MNHNS, CDR2 SASEGT. The CDR3 reads CASSDRDSSHEQYF. CDR3 nucleotides: TGTGCCAGCAGTGATCGGGACAGCTCCCACGAGCAGTACTTC.

V usage is TRBV4-1 and J usage is TRBJ1-5; no definite D call. V lost 0 bases to trimming and J lost 7 bases, with 10 bases between them. Germline-derived CDR1 and CDR2 are MGHRA and YSYEKL. The CDR3 loop spans 14 amino acids. CDR3 sequence (DNA): TGCGCCAGCAGCCAAGACCCGGGAAAACAGCCCCAGCATTTT. Its translation: CASSQDPGKQPQHF.

Points on this clone: This may be a read error: a much more frequent sequence differs by one nucleotide. This sample includes further DNA sequences coding for the same CDR3. CDR3 sequence reads: CASSLGQGMNTEAFF. The CDR3 bases are TGCGCCAGCAGCTTGGGCCAGGGGATGAACACTGAAGCTTTCTTT. This chain uses TRBV5-1 with TRBJ1-1; perhaps TRBD1 as D (6 bases). CDR3 length: 15 residues. Germline assignment: CDR1 SGHRS and CDR2 YFSETQ. The V gene lost 0 bases and the J gene lost 0 bases, with 9 bases spanning the gap.

This sequence joins TRBV6-1 and TRBJ1-4; maybe TRBD1 (6 bases). The V gene lost 4 bases and the J gene lost 0 bases, with 15 bases spanning the gap. Germline loops: CDR1 MNHNS, CDR2 SASEGT. The CDR3 sequence is 17 residues long. CDR3 in amino acids: CASSVIPKGATNEKLFF. The CDR3 DNA is TGTGCCAGCAGTGTGATACCGAAGGGGGCAACTAATGAAAAACTGTTTTTT.